This entry lists 10 T cell receptor beta chains sequenced from one sample in a study of blood T cell repertoires in COVID-19. The method was immunoSEQ multiplex PCR; TCRdb's version includes in-frame clones alone and lacks a portion of them. The data contain under 250,000 clones, 82% of them singletons. The sequencing sample was made of peripheral blood. The receptors derive from a woman aged 40 to 50 with acute or convalescent COVID-19.

This clone appeared once. This sequence joins TRBV5-1 and TRBJ2-2, with TRBD2 matching 10 bases. The germline CDR1 and CDR2 sequences are SGHRS and YFSETQ. V shed 4 bases and J 2 bases; nucleotides not matched to a gene: 5. The CDR3 spans 16 residues. CDR3 residues: CASSGASGGNTGELFF. The CDR3 bases are TGCGCCAGCAGCGGTGCTAGCGGGGGAAACACCGGGGAGCTGTTTTTT. The complete variable domain, with remaining parts taken from reference TRBV5-1 and TRBJ2-2, reads KAGVTQTPRYLIKTRGQQVTLSCSPISGHRSVSWYQQTPGQGLQFLFEYFSETQRNKGNFPGRFSGRQFSNSRSEMNVSTLELGDSALYLCASSGASGGNTGELFFGEGSRLTVL.

This sequence joins TRBV4-2 and TRBJ2-1, with a tentative D call TRBD2 (6 bases). Trimming took 5 bases from V and 8 from J, leaving 16 bases between them. The V gene's germline CDR1 is LGHNA and CDR2 YNFKEQ. The CDR3 loop spans 14 amino acids. The CDR3 loop reads CASSSLLLAYEQFF. The CDR3 bases are TGTGCCAGCAGCTCACTCCTACTAGCATATGAGCAGTTCTTC.

This chain joins TRBV25-1 and TRBJ2-2, with 7 bases fitting TRBD1. The CDR3 extends over 17 amino acids. Unmatched junction bases numbered 11, after V lost 2 bases and J lost 5 bases. Germline lookup yields CDR1 MGHDK and CDR2 SYGVNS. The CDR3 here is CASSEGRQGRRTGELFF. Here the CDR3 DNA reads TGTGCCAGCAGTGAAGGTCGACAGGGAAGGAGAACCGGGGAGCTGTTTTTT. Variable domain in full (rest from reference TRBV25-1 and TRBJ2-2): EADIYQTPRYLVIGTGKKITLECSQTMGHDKMYWYQQDPGMELHLIHYSYGVNSTEKGDLSSESTVSRIRTEHFPLTLESARPSHTSQYLCASSEGRQGRRTGELFFGEGSRLTVL.

This CDR3 reads CASSPGGGSLQNEQFF. DNA of the CDR3: TGTGCCAGCAGCCCTGGTGGGGGGAGTCTACAGAATGAGCAGTTCTTC. The chain carries TRBV3-1 (or the pseudogene TRBV3-2) and TRBJ2-1; possibly TRBD2 for D (6 bases). V gave up 4 bases and J gave up 7 bases, with 20 bases separating them. The V gene's germline CDR1 is LGHDT and CDR2 YNNKEL (reference sequence). The CDR3 has 16 amino acids.

This clone was counted once. The chain uses TRBV11-3 and TRBJ2-1; 12 nucleotides align to TRBD2. The CDR3 spans 14 residues. Germline V lookup: CDR1 SGHNT, CDR2 YENEEA. V shed 5 bases, J shed 6 bases, and the junction held 2 bases outside the gene matches. CDR3 region: CASSEGLAGNEQFF. DNA of the CDR3: TGTGCCAGCAGCGAGGGACTAGCGGGCAATGAGCAGTTCTTC.

This chain links TRBV4-1 with TRBJ1-6; tentative D call: TRBD1 (6 bases). The V end was cut by 0 bases, the J end by 10 bases, with 13 bases between. Germline CDR1 and CDR2: MGHRA and YSYEKL. The CDR3 consists of 15 residues. DNA of the CDR3: TGCGCCAGCAGCCAAGAACAGGGCCGTAAGTCACCCCTCCACTTT. Its translation: CASSQEQGRKSPLHF.

The rearrangement joins TRBV6-4 to TRBJ2-6; a possible D gene is TRBD1 (5 bases). The germline V and J ends were trimmed by 6 bases and 1 base, with 10 bases remaining between them. The CDR3 loop spans 15 amino acids. The germline V gene has CDR1 MRHNA and CDR2 SNTAGT. This CDR3 reads CASRPQGSGANVLTF. The CDR3 nucleotides read TGTGCCAGCAGACCCCAGGGTTCTGGGGCCAACGTCCTGACTTTC.

This rearrangement joins TRBV6-5 to TRBJ1-2; D unclear. The germline CDR1 and CDR2 sequences are MNHEY and SVGAGI. The CDR3 consists of 14 residues. The V end lost 6 bases, the J end lost 3 bases, and 14 bases lay between the germline ends. CDR3 in amino acids: CASRWALKDYGYTF. CDR3 nucleotides: TGTGCCAGCAGATGGGCCCTCAAAGACTATGGCTACACCTTC.

The CDR3: CASSSAPGGNQPQHF. In DNA, the CDR3 is TGTGCCAGCAGTTCCGCTCCGGGGGGCAATCAGCCCCAGCATTTT. The chain has TRBV27 and TRBJ1-5; the D gene is possibly TRBD1 (5 bases). The germline V and J ends were trimmed by 4 bases and 2 bases, with 12 bases remaining between them. This CDR3 is built from 15 residues. Germline values: CDR1 MNHEY, CDR2 SMNVEV (reference sequence).

This clone occurred a few times. V and J are TRBV6-6 and TRBJ2-7; 7 bases fit TRBD1. J was trimmed by 3 bases and V by 5 bases; bases with no gene match: 7. This CDR3 contains 14 residues. Germline V gene data show CDR1 as MNHNY and CDR2 as SVGAGI (reference sequence). CDR3 residues: CASSATGIFYEQYF. In DNA, the CDR3 is TGTGCCAGCAGTGCGACAGGGATTTTCTACGAGCAGTACTTC.